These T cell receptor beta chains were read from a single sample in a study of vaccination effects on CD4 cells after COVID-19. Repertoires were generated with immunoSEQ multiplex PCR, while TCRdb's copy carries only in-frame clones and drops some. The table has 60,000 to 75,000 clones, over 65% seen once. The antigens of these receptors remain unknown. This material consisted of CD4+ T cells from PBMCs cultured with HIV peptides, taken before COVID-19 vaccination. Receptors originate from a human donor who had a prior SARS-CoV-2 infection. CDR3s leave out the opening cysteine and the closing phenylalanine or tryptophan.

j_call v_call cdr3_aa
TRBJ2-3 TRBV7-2 ASSRVLSERAQY
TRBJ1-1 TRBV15 ATSRGSTGTEAF
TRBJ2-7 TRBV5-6 ASSLGGGDAEQY
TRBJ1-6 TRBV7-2 ASSSGAWGEPLH
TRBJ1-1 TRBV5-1 ASSPSGRDSEAF
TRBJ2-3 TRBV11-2 ASSPVAGAGTDTQY
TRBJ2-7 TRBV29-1 SARDRGSVQY
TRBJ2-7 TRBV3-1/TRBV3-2 ASSPSGTSGRSEQY
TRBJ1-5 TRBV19 ASSPNRSVGQPQH
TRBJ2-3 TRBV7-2 ASSLVAGGTDTQY
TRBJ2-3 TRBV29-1 SAVSAGGTDTQY
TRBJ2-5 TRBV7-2 ASSSKRRDQETQY
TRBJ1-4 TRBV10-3 AISESDFEKLF
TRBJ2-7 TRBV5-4 ASSWRGSYEQY
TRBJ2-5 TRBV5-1 ASSPRTSQETQY
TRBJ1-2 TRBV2 ASGQGGYGYT
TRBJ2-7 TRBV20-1 SASKTVDDEQY
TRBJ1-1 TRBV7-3 ASSYGGLNTEAF